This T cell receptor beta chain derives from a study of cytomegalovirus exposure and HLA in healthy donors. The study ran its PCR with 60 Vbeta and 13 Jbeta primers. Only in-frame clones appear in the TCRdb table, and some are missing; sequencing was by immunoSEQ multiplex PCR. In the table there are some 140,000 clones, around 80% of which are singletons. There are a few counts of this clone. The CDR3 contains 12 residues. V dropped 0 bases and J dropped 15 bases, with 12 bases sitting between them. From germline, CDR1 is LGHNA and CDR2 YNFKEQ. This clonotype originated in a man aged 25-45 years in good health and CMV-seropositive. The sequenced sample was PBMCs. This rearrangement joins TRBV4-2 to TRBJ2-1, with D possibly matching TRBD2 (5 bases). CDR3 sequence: CASSQDAGLPFF. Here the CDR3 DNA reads TGTGCCAGCAGCCAAGATGCAGGACTTCCGTTCTTC.